This T cell receptor (beta chain) was obtained from a study of spatial heterogeneity in lung cancer (dated by TCRdb to between 2018 and 2021). A note on the overall study: Beta-chain transcripts were consistently detected in greater numbers than alpha-chain transcripts, which likely reflected higher beta-chain transcript abundance. In the raw uncorrected reads, each unique combination of TCR and UMI appeared on average more than ten times. In non-small cell lung cancer, the study quantitatively compared TCR alpha and beta repertoires across several tumor regions, matched nontumor lung, and blood. Nonsynonymous mutation counts, determined by whole-exome sequencing of tumor tissue, were related to TCR repertoire features. Both alpha and beta chains were TCR-sequenced in approximately 200 tumor regions, around 65 matched nontumor lung samples and 55 to 60 PBMC samples obtained at surgery. What the authors observed across the whole study: Confirming at a functional level the hypothesis that regional TCRs recognize regional mutations was considered to require additional single-cell paired TCR alpha and beta sequencing.

This clonotype has a count of ten or more. The clone's antigen remains unknown. Per-base qualities were not stored, and no clone one base away is much larger. The label giving this sample's time point can be read as: sample taken at primary tumor resection. Samples were obtained from approximately 76 patients with early-stage, untreated non-small cell lung cancer from the lung TRACERx cohort. For TCR sequencing, whole RNA was extracted from tumor and nontumor lung tissue, or from cryopreserved PBMC samples, and no cell sorting was done. Only patients with enough RNA available from two or more tumor regions were chosen for TCR sequencing. A lung pathologist reviewed the tumor and adjacent nontumor lung specimens before the specimens were selected. The library was produced with 5' RACE. The instrument given in TCRdb is NextSeq 500. To allow correction of PCR and sequencing errors, the TCR library protocol tagged every TCR cDNA molecule with a unique molecular identifier. As for how the authors treated the data: Decombinator tools were used for TCR identification, UMI-based error correction and CDR3 extraction. Expanded TCRs were defined as those above a frequency of 2 per 1,000, corresponding to the top 1% of the tumor frequency distribution. Renyi diversity was calculated using the R vegan package after each repertoire was subsampled 100 times to 5,000 TCRs. CDR3 similarity networks were constructed using string-kernel similarity of amino acid triplets, with links drawn between CDR3s whose pairwise similarity was above 0.82. TCRdb reworked the public reads: Q25 trimming with fastp, MiXCR clone assembly, productive beta chains retained. Each CDR3 protein appears once, grouped with its most common genes and DNA. TCRdb, rather than the study authors, made the V and J calls. Present in this sample are 40,000 or so distinct CDR3 sequences, approximately 3.1% of which were seen just once. Roughly 34% of the sample is taken by the ten largest.

This material consisted of normal lung tissue next to the tumor, taken at surgery. This TCR was recovered from a male donor with early-stage non-small cell lung cancer.

The DNA sequence follows: TGTGCCATATCCACTACAGGATATAATTCACCCCTCCACTTT. Translation gives CAISTTGYNSPLHF. This sequence uses TRBV10-3 and TRBJ1-6, and TRBD1 may be the D gene, going by 5 matching bases. Trimming takes 9 bases from V and 4 bases from J, and the germline ends sit 13 bases apart. The CDR3 contains 14 residues, cysteine and phenylalanine counted. Only the CDR3 region is kept as DNA, spanning 42 bases read in frame from base 1. Looking up the germline V gene yields CDR1 ENHRY and CDR2 SYGVKD.